Shown below are 6 T cell receptor beta chains from a single sample sequenced in a study of identical twins. TCRdb itself ran the 5' RACE reads through MiXCR, one entry per CDR3 protein. Seen here are hundreds of thousands of distinct CDR3 sequences, around an eighth observed once, and the top ten hold 1.5% to 2%. These data were also reused for a study on yellow fever vaccine responses in identical twins.

Sequenced: PBMCs. These receptors all come from a woman in her late teens or twenties in good health.

V and J are TRBV6-1 and TRBJ2-1, with TRBD2 matching 11 bases. CDR1 MNHNS and CDR2 SASEGT come from the germline V gene. This CDR3 is built from 16 residues. With V trimmed by 3 bases and J by 7 bases, 8 bases remained unmatched. The CDR3 loop reads CASSEGWLAGGNEQFF. CDR3 DNA sequence: TGTGCCAGCAGTGAGGGTTGGCTAGCGGGGGGTAATGAGCAGTTCTTC.

CDR3 nucleotide sequence: TGTGCCAGCAGTCCTCCCACCCCAGATACGCAGTATTTT. It yields the protein CASSPPTPDTQYF. V usage is TRBV12-3 or TRBV12-4 and J usage is TRBJ2-3; unclear D gene. This CDR3 contains 13 residues. V gave up 5 bases and J gave up 4 bases, with 10 bases separating them.

Here the CDR3 reads CASSALIAGEQFF. CDR3 DNA: TGTGCCAGCAGTGCCCTTATAGCGGGCGAGCAGTTCTTC. This chain connects TRBV27 to TRBJ2-1, with TRBD2 matching over 7 bases. Trimming removed 5 bases from V and 10 bases from J; junction bases left unmatched: 8. Germline V gives CDR1 MNHEY, CDR2 SMNVEV (reference sequence). This CDR3 has 13 amino acids.

The chain combines TRBV6-5 with TRBJ2-4; D is possibly TRBD2 (7 bases). The CDR3 consists of 19 residues. Germline-derived CDR1 and CDR2 are MNHEY and SVGAGI. V gave up 0 bases and J gave up 8 bases, with 26 bases separating them. CDR3 coding DNA: TGTGCCAGCAGTTACTCGATCGTGGGCGTGGGGGGGGGCACAGACATTCAGTACTTC. Translated, it gives CASSYSIVGVGGGTDIQYF.

The V and J genes are TRBV3-1 and TRBJ2-3; 7 nucleotides line up with TRBD2. The CDR3 consists of 13 residues. The V and J ends lost 6 bases and 6 bases, in that order; junction bases with no gene match: 6. Germline CDR1 is LGHDT and CDR2 is YNNKEL (reference sequence). In DNA form, the CDR3 reads TGTGCCAGCAGATCCGGGACTACTGATACGCAGTATTTT. Translated: CASRSGTTDTQYF.

The rearrangement uses TRBV15 and TRBJ2-1; D may be TRBD2 (6 bases). The CDR3 covers 17 residues. Germline lookup yields CDR1 LNHNV and CDR2 YYDKDF (reference sequence). With 5 bases removed from V and 9 bases from J, the gap between germline ends came to 26 bases. CDR3: CATSSRGRRLEEPEQFF. Written as DNA, the CDR3 is TGTGCCACCAGCTCGAGAGGAAGGAGACTAGAGGAGCCTGAGCAGTTCTTC.